Below are 16 T cell receptor beta chains sequenced from a single sample in a study of blood T cell repertoires in COVID-19. Using immunoSEQ multiplex PCR, the repertoire was profiled, and TCRdb retains in-frame clones only, with some absent. The repertoire holds tens of thousands of clones, 65% to 85% seen once, with 15% to 20% in the top ten. Sequencing input: peripheral blood. These receptors were collected from a woman in her sixties with acute or convalescent COVID-19.

The rearrangement joins TRBV7-9 to TRBJ1-2; D not certain. Germline CDR1 and CDR2: SEHNR and FQNEAQ (reference sequence). Trimming removed 0 bases at V and 3 bases at J, with 11 bases between. This CDR3 has 15 residues. CDR3 amino acids: CASSLAQPLYYGYTF. CDR3 nucleotide sequence: TGTGCCAGCAGCTTAGCACAGCCTCTGTACTATGGCTACACCTTC.

This chain joins TRBV24-1 and TRBJ2-5; D unresolved. Trimming removed 3 bases at V and 5 bases at J, with 6 bases between. The CDR3 loop spans 12 amino acids. CDR1 KGHDR and CDR2 SFDVKD come from the germline V gene. CDR3 sequence: CATSDPNETQYF. In DNA form, the CDR3 reads TGTGCCACCAGTGATCCAAATGAGACCCAGTACTTC.

This clone showed up many times. The chain is built from TRBV9 and TRBJ1-6, with D maybe TRBD1 (5 bases). Trimming shortened V by 3 bases and J by 7 bases, and 14 bases separated the two germline ends. CDR3 size: 15 residues. Germline CDR1 and CDR2: SGDLS and YYNGEE. The CDR3 reads CASSGRGDQNSPLHF. In nucleotides, the CDR3 is TGTGCCAGCAGCGGCCGGGGGGATCAAAATTCACCCCTCCACTTT.

This clone was recorded once. The chain combines TRBV7-2 with TRBJ2-4; 8 bases match TRBD2. V lost 1 base and J lost 2; bases outside the gene matches: 4. Germline V gives CDR1 SGHTA, CDR2 FQGNSA. The CDR3 consists of 16 residues. The CDR3 DNA reads as TGTGCCAGCAGCTTAGACGGGGGGGCGTCCAAAAACATTCAGTACTTC. This translates into CASSLDGGASKNIQYF.

CDR3 in amino acids: CASSLNYGEGAYGYTF. The DNA for the CDR3 is TGTGCCAGCAGCTTAAACTACGGTGAGGGGGCCTATGGCTACACCTTC. The J gene is TRBJ1-2, the V gene TRBV7-2, with TRBD1 matching 7 bases. There are 16 residues in the CDR3. Trimming at V came to 2 bases and at J to 4 bases, leaving 10 bases not matched to a gene. Germline CDR1 SGHTA, CDR2 FQGNSA.

CDR3 residues: CAWQVTTEAFF. In nucleotides, the CDR3 is TGTGCCTGGCAGGTGACCACTGAAGCTTTCTTT. The chain is built from TRBV30 and TRBJ1-1; D is undetermined. Trimming cost V 5 bases and J 4 bases, with 8 bases left between them. The CDR3 length is 11 residues. CDR1 and CDR2 (germline): GTSNPN, SVGIG (reference sequence).

This clone was seen more than once but under ten times. The chain combines TRBV10-3 with TRBJ2-3, with 10 bases identical to TRBD2. The CDR3 runs to 17 residues. Per germline, CDR1 ENHRY and CDR2 SYGVKD. After removal of 5 bases from V and 5 bases from J, the junction contained 13 bases not matched to a gene. The CDR3, as DNA: TGTGCCATCAGTCAAGGGGCTAGCGGGGGCCCAGGAGATACGCAGTATTTT. This sequence encodes CAISQGASGGPGDTQYF.

The J gene is TRBJ1-3, the V gene TRBV5-5, with a tentative D call TRBD1 (6 bases). Germline V lookup: CDR1 SGHKS, CDR2 YYEKEE (reference sequence). The CDR3 has 18 amino acids. V shed 4 bases and J shed 0 bases, with 20 bases lying between them. The CDR3 loop reads CASSPYGTTGSSGNTIYF. DNA of the CDR3: TGTGCCAGCAGCCCTTACGGGACAACAGGCAGCTCTGGAAACACCATATATTTT.

The chain recombines TRBV4-3 with TRBJ1-4; 7 nucleotides line up with TRBD1. CDR1 and CDR2 (germline): LGHNA, YSLEER. The CDR3 consists of 16 residues. The junction had 5 bases not matched to a gene; V was cut back by 1 base and J by 3 bases. The DNA of the CDR3 is TGCGCCAGCAGCCAAGCACCAGGGGGAGCTAATGAAAAACTGTTTTTT. Encoded protein: CASSQAPGGANEKLFF.

This clone has more than one count but fewer than ten. The chain links TRBV7-6 to TRBJ1-1; D is undetermined. Germline V gene data show CDR1 as SGHVS and CDR2 as FNYEAQ. The CDR3 has 15 amino acids. The V end was cut by 2 bases, the J end by 0 bases, with 10 bases between. The CDR3 coding sequence is TGTGCCAGCAGCTTAAGAGGAGGGATGAACACTGAAGCTTTCTTT. This sequence encodes CASSLRGGMNTEAFF.

This sequence joins TRBV9 and TRBJ1-4, with 7 bases that match TRBD1. The junction had 5 bases not matched to a gene; V was cut back by 4 bases and J by 8 bases. The CDR3 length is 13 residues. Germline V CDR1 and CDR2: SGDLS, YYNGEE. In DNA form, the CDR3 reads TGTGCCAGCAGCCCCGGGACAGAAGAAAAACTGTTTTTT. The encoded protein is CASSPGTEEKLFF.

The gene calls are TRBV11-3 and TRBJ2-1; D gene uncertain. The CDR3 runs to 14 residues. V lost 0 bases and J 5 bases, leaving 8 bases between the germline ends. Per germline, CDR1 SGHNT and CDR2 YENEEA. The CDR3: CASSLDVPDNEQFF. In DNA, the CDR3 is TGTGCCAGCAGCTTAGATGTCCCGGACAATGAGCAGTTCTTC.

The rearrangement uses TRBV18 and TRBJ2-1, with D maybe TRBD1 (5 bases). The CDR3 contains 15 residues. The germline V gene has CDR1 KGHSH and CDR2 LQKENI. V was clipped by 4 bases and J by 6 bases, with 16 bases between them. CDR3 residues: CASSRLGDSANEQFF. CDR3 coding DNA: TGTGCCAGCTCACGTCTAGGAGACAGTGCCAATGAGCAGTTCTTC.

The chain joins TRBV10-1 to TRBJ2-7; TRBD2 agrees at 7 bases. V lost 6 bases to trimming and J lost 5 bases; unmatched junction nucleotides: 13. Germline CDR1 and CDR2: WNHNN and SYGVQD (reference sequence). The CDR3 sequence is 15 residues long. This CDR3 reads CASSPPCGAGHEQYV. CDR3 bases: TGCGCCAGCAGCCCCCCCTGTGGAGCGGGGCACGAGCAGTACGTC.

The chain links TRBV11-2 to TRBJ2-2; 8 bases agree with TRBD1. Trimming cost V 4 bases and J 3 bases; bases outside gene matches: 10. Germline V gene data show CDR1 as SGHAT and CDR2 as FQNNGV. There are 17 residues in the CDR3. CDR3 residues: CASSSKIQGEYTGELFF. DNA of the CDR3: TGTGCCAGCAGCTCAAAAATACAGGGGGAGTACACCGGGGAGCTGTTTTTT.

This clone was counted once. The chain couples TRBV14 to TRBJ1-1; no clear D. From germline, CDR1 is SGHDN and CDR2 FVKESK. This CDR3 has 10 residues. Trimming stripped 0 bases from V and 11 bases from J, with 4 bases between. The CDR3 protein is CASSQEEAFF. CDR3 DNA: TGTGCCAGCAGCCAAGAGGAGGCTTTCTTT.